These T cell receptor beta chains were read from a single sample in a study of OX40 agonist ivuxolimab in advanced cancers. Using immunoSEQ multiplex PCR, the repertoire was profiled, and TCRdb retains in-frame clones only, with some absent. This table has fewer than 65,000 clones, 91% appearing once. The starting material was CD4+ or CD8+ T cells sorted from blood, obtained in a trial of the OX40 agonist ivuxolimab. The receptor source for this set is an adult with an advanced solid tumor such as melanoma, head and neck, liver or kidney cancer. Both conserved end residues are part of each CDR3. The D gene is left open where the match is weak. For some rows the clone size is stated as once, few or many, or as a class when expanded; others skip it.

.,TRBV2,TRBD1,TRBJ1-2,CASSGQGAPGYTF,TGTGCCAGCAGCGGACAGGGGGCGCCTGGCTACACCTTC
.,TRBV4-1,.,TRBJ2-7,CASSQGDSSERYF,TGCGCCAGCAGTCAAGGGGATTCGAGCGAGCGGTACTTC
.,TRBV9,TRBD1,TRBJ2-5,CASSVDRRTGEETQYF,TGTGCCAGCAGCGTAGACCGACGGACAGGGGAAGAGACCCAGTACTTC
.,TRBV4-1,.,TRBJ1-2,CASSQSRLGDPGGYGYTF,TGCGCCAGCAGCCAATCTCGCCTTGGGGACCCCGGGGGCTATGGCTACACCTTC
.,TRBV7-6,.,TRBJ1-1,CASSSLLGNTEAFF,TGTGCCAGCAGCTCCCTGTTGGGGAACACTGAAGCTTTCTTT
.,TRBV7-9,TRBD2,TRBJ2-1,CASSLSGLAESREEQFF,TGTGCCAGCAGCTTAAGCGGACTAGCGGAATCTAGAGAGGAGCAGTTCTTC
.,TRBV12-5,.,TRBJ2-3,CASGYGTDTQYF,TGTGCTAGTGGTTATGGCACAGATACGCAGTATTTT
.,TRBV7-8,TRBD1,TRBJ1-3,CASSFPRTGTGFSGNTIYF,TGTGCCAGCAGCTTTCCTCGGACTGGGACAGGGTTCTCTGGAAACACCATATATTTT
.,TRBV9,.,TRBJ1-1,CASSVTLNGGPGLRNTEAFF,TGTGCCAGCAGCGTAACTCTCAACGGGGGGCCAGGGTTGAGGAACACTGAAGCTTTCTTT
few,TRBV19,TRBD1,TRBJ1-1,CASSIGGQGYTEAFF,TGTGCCAGTAGTATAGGAGGACAGGGGTACACTGAAGCTTTCTTT
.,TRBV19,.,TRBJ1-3,CASSIGQSSGNTIYF,TGTGCCAGTAGTATTGGTCAGTCCTCTGGAAACACCATATATTTT
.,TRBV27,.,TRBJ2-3,CASSSNPVFLDTQYF,TGTGCCAGCAGTTCGAACCCCGTTTTTTTGGATACGCAGTATTTT
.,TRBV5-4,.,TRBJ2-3,CASSYGTDTQYF,TGTGCCAGCAGCTACGGCACAGATACGCAGTATTTT
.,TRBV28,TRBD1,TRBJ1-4,CASSRPGGTNEKLFF,TGTGCCAGCAGTCGCCCAGGGGGGACTAATGAAAAACTGTTTTTT
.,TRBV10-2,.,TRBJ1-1,CASSERGRGDTEAFF,TGCGCCAGCAGTGAACGCGGCAGGGGCGACACTGAAGCTTTCTTT
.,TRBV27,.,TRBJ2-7,CASSSVWGGKSSYEQYF,TGTGCCAGCAGTTCGGTGTGGGGAGGAAAGAGCTCCTACGAGCAGTACTTC
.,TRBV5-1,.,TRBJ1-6,CASSPTYRPAKKDGSPLHF,TGCGCCAGCAGCCCCACTTATAGGCCGGCTAAAAAGGATGGTTCACCCCTCCACTTT
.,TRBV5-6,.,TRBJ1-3,CASSPSYREPVSRNTIYF,TGTGCCAGCAGCCCTAGCTACAGGGAACCTGTGTCCCGGAACACCATATATTTT
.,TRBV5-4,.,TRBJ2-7,CASSLEAAPYEQYF,TGTGCCAGCAGCTTGGAGGCAGCCCCCTACGAGCAGTACTTC
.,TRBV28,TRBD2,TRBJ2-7,CASRSHGGSVSYEQYF,TGTGCCAGCAGATCTCACGGCGGGAGTGTCTCCTACGAGCAGTACTTC
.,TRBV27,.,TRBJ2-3,CASTPHVGSTDTQYF,TGTGCCAGCACTCCCCATGTTGGGAGCACAGATACGCAGTATTTT
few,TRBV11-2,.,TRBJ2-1,CASSLAGNEQFF,TGTGCCAGCAGCTTAGCGGGTAATGAGCAGTTCTTC
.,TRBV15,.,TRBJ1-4,CATNRIQNQGLFF,TGTGCCACCAATCGGATACAGAATCAGGGACTGTTTTTT
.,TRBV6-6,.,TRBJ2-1,CASSLGDDEQFF,TGTGCCAGCAGCCTGGGGGACGATGAGCAGTTCTTC
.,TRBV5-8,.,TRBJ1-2,CASSLRQTNYGYTF,TGTGCCAGCAGTTTGCGACAGACTAACTATGGCTACACCTTC
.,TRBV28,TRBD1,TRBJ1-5,CASSPTGGIQPQHF,TGTGCCAGCAGTCCGACAGGGGGCATTCAGCCCCAGCATTTT
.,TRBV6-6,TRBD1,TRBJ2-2,CASSYLAGGTGELFF,TGTGCCAGCAGTTACCTAGCAGGGGGCACCGGGGAGCTGTTTTTT
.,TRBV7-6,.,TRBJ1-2,CASSLDYGYTF,TGTGCCAGCAGCTTGGACTATGGCTACACCTTC
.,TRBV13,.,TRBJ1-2,CASSLSTRFLANYGYTF,TGTGCCAGCAGCTTATCGACGAGATTCCTCGCTAACTATGGCTACACCTTC
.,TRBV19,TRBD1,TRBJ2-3,CASTKTGGFTDTQYF,TGTGCCAGCACCAAGACAGGGGGGTTTACAGATACGCAGTATTTT
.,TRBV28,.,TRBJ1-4,CASSTGLGNEKLFF,TGTGCCAGCAGCACGGGGTTGGGTAATGAAAAACTGTTTTTT